This T cell receptor beta chain is drawn from a study of T cells in Graves' hyperthyroidism and ophthalmopathy. CDR1 is LNHDA, CDR2 SQIVND, per germline (reference sequence). The CDR3 runs 17 residues. V gave up 4 bases and J gave up 0 bases, with 17 bases separating them. Absent ophthalmopathy progression within 18 months defined stable Graves' hyperthyroidism. Used for diagnoses were clinical symptoms, serum thyroxine and TRAb, thyroid ultrasound and orbital computed tomography. This clonotype was recorded a few times. Amplification yielded TCR beta CDR3 regions, with RNA transcripts as the source. The TCR CDR3 first-round RT-PCR relied on the HTBI primer set. MiXCR, applied by TCRdb to the multiplex PCR reads, yields one record per CDR3 protein. Counted here are roughly 300,000 distinct CDR3 sequences, about 18% occurring once; the ten biggest clones make up 45% to 50%.

Material: blood. The gene calls are TRBV19 and TRBJ2-3, with TRBD2 as a possible D gene (6 bases). The clonotype comes from a woman between 50 and 59 years old with Graves' hyperthyroidism. CDR3 in amino acids: CASSTLWPRGSTDTQYF. The CDR3 bases are TGTGCCAGTAGTACCCTCTGGCCGCGGGGCAGCACAGATACGCAGTATTTT.